This T cell receptor beta chain was recovered during a study of blood T cell repertoires in COVID-19. Turning to the study itself: Sources were T cells, B-cell-depleted T cells, or PBMCs; the material itself was cDNA or gDNA.

In the source study's methods: Amplifying reference gene primers gave estimates of nucleated cell counts. Data came from immunoSEQ multiplex PCR; TCRdb stores just in-frame clones and leaves some out. V and J calls and clone size are given by that table; D and trimming were obtained from the DNA. The sample lists about 130,000 clones, over 70% seen once, with roughly 20% in the top ten. CDR1 is MDHEN, CDR2 SYDVKM, per germline. This CDR3 contains 14 residues. V was shortened by 1 base and J by 1 base, with 7 bases between the two germline ends. This clonotype was sampled from a man at least 80 years old with acute or convalescent COVID-19. The sample taken for sequencing was peripheral blood. V is TRBV28 and J is TRBJ1-1, with a tentative D call TRBD1 (5 bases). In DNA, the CDR3 is TGTGCCAGCAGTTTATCGACAGAGAACACTGAAGCTTTCTTT. Protein product: CASSLSTENTEAFF. The whole variable domain, remainder taken from reference TRBV28 and TRBJ1-1, is DVKVTQSSRYLVKRTGEKVFLECVQDMDHENMFWYRQDPGLGLRLIYFSYDVKMKEKGDIPEGYSVSREKKERFSLILESASTNQTSMYLCASSLSTENTEAFFGQGTRLTVV.